This TCR beta chain was documented in a study of CD8 T cells in Susac syndrome. Negative isolation yielded CD4+ and CD8+ T cells, and FACS enriched TEMRA cells. RNA, at about 0.45 to 1 ug, was reverse transcribed with random hexamers. By means of immunoSEQ multiplex PCR, TCR beta CDR3 spanning 54 Vbeta and 13 Jbeta underwent amplification. TCRdb reprocessed the immunoSEQ multiplex PCR reads with MiXCR, giving one entry per CDR3 protein. The repertoire consists of 250,000 to 350,000 distinct CDR3 sequences, with approximately 81% occurring once and the leading ten covering approximately 0.12%. This TCR derives from a human donor with multiple sclerosis. The sequenced material came from CD8+ T cells from PBMCs.

In DNA form, the CDR3 reads TGTGCCAGCAGCCTAGCGGGAGAAGAGCAGTACTTC. Protein: CASSLAGEEQYF. The chain couples TRBV28 to TRBJ2-7; 10 bases line up with TRBD2. V lost 6 bases, J lost 7 bases, and 3 bases stayed unmatched. The CDR3 is 12 amino acids. Per the germline V gene, CDR1 is MDHEN and CDR2 is SYDVKM.